The rows below give T cell receptor beta chains drawn from one sample of a study of response to subunit inactivated influenza vaccine. A single record per CDR3 protein comes from TCRdb applying MiXCR to the RT-PCR reads. The table lists 500,000 to 600,000 distinct CDR3 sequences, 10% to 15% of them singletons. The starting material was PBMCs from blood, obtained 40 to 50 days after vaccination. The receptor set was obtained from a man between 50 and 59 years old who received an inactivated influenza vaccine. The CDR3 runs from the conserved cysteine through the conserved F or W. D genes are given only for firm matches. Not every row has a clone size; where given, it reads once, few, many or a size class.

V	size	D	J	DNA	CDR3
TRBV12-3/TRBV12-4	many	-	TRBJ2-6	TGTGCCAGCAGATCAGGGTGGTCTGGGGCCAACGTCCTGACTTTC	CASRSGWSGANVLTF
TRBV27	few	TRBD2	TRBJ2-2	TGTGCCAGCAGTTATATAGCGGGGGGCTACTTCACCGGGGAGCTGTTTTTT	CASSYIAGGYFTGELFF
TRBV12-3/TRBV12-4	few	TRBD2	TRBJ2-7	TGTGCCAGCAGAGCCGGACTAGCGGGAGGAACCGAGCAGTACTTC	CASRAGLAGGTEQYF
TRBV5-1	-	-	TRBJ2-4	TGCGCCAGCAGCGGGGCCAATGGGAACATTCAGTACTTC	CASSGANGNIQYF
TRBV9	many	-	TRBJ2-1	TGTGCCAGCAGCGTAGGGGGGACGTACAATGAGCAGTTCTTC	CASSVGGTYNEQFF
TRBV3-1	once	TRBD2	TRBJ2-3	TGTGCCAGCAGCCAATTTCCTCGGACGGGGGGAACAGATACGCAGTATTTT	CASSQFPRTGGTDTQYF
TRBV20-1	few	TRBD2	TRBJ2-1	TGCAGTGCTAGATCGCTAGCGGGGCGATACAATGAGCAGTTCTTC	CSARSLAGRYNEQFF
TRBV21-1	few	-	TRBJ1-1	TGTGCCAGCAGCAAAGTGTGCACGAACACTGAAGCTTTCTTT	CASSKVCTNTEAFF
TRBV13	-	TRBD2	TRBJ2-6	TGTGCCAGCAGCTTCGGGACTAGCGTGTACTCTGGGGCCAACGTCCTGACTTTC	CASSFGTSVYSGANVLTF
TRBV7-3	few	TRBD2	TRBJ2-1	TGTGCCAGCAGCCCAATGACTAGCGGGTTGACCTACAATGAGCAGTTCTTC	CASSPMTSGLTYNEQFF
TRBV12-3/TRBV12-4	few	-	TRBJ2-2	TGTGCCAGCAGTTTGGGACTTCCCCGGGAGCTGTTTTTT	CASSLGLPRELFF
TRBV7-9	-	-	TRBJ2-4	TGTGCCAGCAGCTTCACTCAAGTTCGGGAGTGGGGCATTCAGTACTTC	CASSFTQVREWGIQYF
TRBV5-1	-	-	TRBJ1-1	TGCGCCAGCAGCTTGGACCGGGCCTCAGGAACTGAAGCTTTCTTT	CASSLDRASGTEAFF
TRBV12-3/TRBV12-4	many	-	TRBJ1-2	TGTGCCAGCAGTCCCCCTTACAGGGATGGCTACACCTTC	CASSPPYRDGYTF
TRBV6-1	few	TRBD2	TRBJ2-3	TGTGCCAGCAGTCTAGCGGGGGGGCGTCGCACGCAGTATTTT	CASSLAGGRRTQYF
TRBV28	-	-	TRBJ1-2	TGTGCCAGCACCCTAATAGGACAGTTGGTGAACTATGGCTACACCTTC	CASTLIGQLVNYGYTF
TRBV7-2	few	-	TRBJ2-4	TGTGCCAGCAGCTTACCGGGGGGCGCGTCCAAAAACATTCAGTACTTC	CASSLPGGASKNIQYF
TRBV27	-	TRBD1	TRBJ1-6	TGTGCCAGCAGTTCGGCCCCCCGGGGACAGGGAAATTCACCCCTCCACTTT	CASSSAPRGQGNSPLHF
TRBV2	few	-	TRBJ2-5	TGTGCCAGCAGCTTTGAGGCTCCGGGGCAAGAGACCCAGTACTTC	CASSFEAPGQETQYF
TRBV27	many	-	TRBJ2-2	TGTGCCAGCAGCCGACGACAGAATGCGAACACCGGGGAGCTGTTTTTT	CASSRRQNANTGELFF
TRBV29-1	few	TRBD2	TRBJ2-1	TGCAGCGTCCCGGGACTAGTTTTTGATGAGCAGTTCTTC	CSVPGLVFDEQFF
TRBV20-1	-	-	TRBJ2-3	TGCAGTGCTCTGGTATGGGGAGGCCCCCAGGATACGCAGTATTTT	CSALVWGGPQDTQYF
TRBV15	-	-	TRBJ1-2	TGTGCCACCAGCAGTGATAGGGGCTCCGGTGGCTACACCTTC	CATSSDRGSGGYTF
TRBV7-2	few	-	TRBJ2-5	TGTGCCAGCAGCTTATGGGGGGGCAGGCAAGAGACCCAGTACTTC	CASSLWGGRQETQYF
TRBV7-9	-	-	TRBJ1-1	TGTGCCAGCAGTCCGGGCGTTTACACTGAAGCTTTCTTT	CASSPGVYTEAFF
TRBV15	few	TRBD2	TRBJ2-3	TGTGCCACCAGCAGGACTAGCGGGAGAGCAGATACGCAGTATTTT	CATSRTSGRADTQYF
TRBV12-3/TRBV12-4	-	-	TRBJ1-2	TGTGCCAGCAGCCACACCCCGACCCGCAGGGATGGCTACACCTTC	CASSHTPTRRDGYTF
TRBV11-2	few	TRBD2	TRBJ2-3	TGTGCCAGCAGCTTCGGGACTAGCGGGAGGAGGACAGATACGCAGTATTTT	CASSFGTSGRRTDTQYF
TRBV4-1	-	TRBD1	TRBJ2-6	TGCGCCAGCAGCCCGACAGGGATCTCTGGGGCCAACGTCCTGACTTTC	CASSPTGISGANVLTF
TRBV24-1	-	-	TRBJ2-1	TGTGCCACCAGTGATTTTACCGCAGGTCCCTACAATGAGCAGTTCTTC	CATSDFTAGPYNEQFF
TRBV6-1	few	-	TRBJ2-3	TGTGCCAGCAGTCCTTCACTGGGGACTAGCACAGATACGCAGTATTTT	CASSPSLGTSTDTQYF
TRBV20-1	many	-	TRBJ2-5	TGCAGTGCTAGAGATACGAATGGAGAGACCCAGTACTTC	CSARDTNGETQYF
TRBV12-3/TRBV12-4	-	-	TRBJ2-1	TGTGCCAGCAGTGCTGACAGCCTCTCCTACAATAAGCAGTTCTTC	CASSADSLSYNKQFF
TRBV20-1	-	TRBD2	TRBJ2-1	TGCAGTGCTCAACCTCTAGCGGGAGGAGCCTACAATGAGCAGTTCTTC	CSAQPLAGGAYNEQFF
TRBV29-1	many	-	TRBJ2-3	TGCAGCATCGCTGTAGGAGGAACCACAGATACGCAGTATTTT	CSIAVGGTTDTQYF
TRBV2	few	TRBD1	TRBJ2-6	TGTGCCAGCAGTCCGGACAGGGCTGGGGCCAACGTCCTGACTTTC	CASSPDRAGANVLTF
TRBV29-1	many	-	TRBJ2-7	TGCAGCGTTGAAGCCCCAGGGCGCTACGAGCAGTACTTC	CSVEAPGRYEQYF
TRBV9	-	-	TRBJ2-7	TGTGCCAGCAGCGTAAAACCCACCTACGAGCAGTACTTC	CASSVKPTYEQYF
TRBV3-1	few	TRBD2	TRBJ2-5	TGTGCCAGCAGCCTGCGGGGGGCGAAACAAGAGACCCAGTACTTC	CASSLRGAKQETQYF
TRBV5-1	-	TRBD2	TRBJ2-7	TGCGCCAGCAGCTCTAGCGGGGGGCTCTCCTACGAGCAGTACTTC	CASSSSGGLSYEQYF
TRBV7-9	-	-	TRBJ2-1	TGTGCCAGCAGCCGCGACTGGACCTCCTACAATGAGCAGTTCTTC	CASSRDWTSYNEQFF
TRBV10-3	-	-	TRBJ2-7	TGTGCCATCAGTGAGTCGGGTTTTTTAAGCTCCTACGAGCAGTACTTC	CAISESGFLSSYEQYF